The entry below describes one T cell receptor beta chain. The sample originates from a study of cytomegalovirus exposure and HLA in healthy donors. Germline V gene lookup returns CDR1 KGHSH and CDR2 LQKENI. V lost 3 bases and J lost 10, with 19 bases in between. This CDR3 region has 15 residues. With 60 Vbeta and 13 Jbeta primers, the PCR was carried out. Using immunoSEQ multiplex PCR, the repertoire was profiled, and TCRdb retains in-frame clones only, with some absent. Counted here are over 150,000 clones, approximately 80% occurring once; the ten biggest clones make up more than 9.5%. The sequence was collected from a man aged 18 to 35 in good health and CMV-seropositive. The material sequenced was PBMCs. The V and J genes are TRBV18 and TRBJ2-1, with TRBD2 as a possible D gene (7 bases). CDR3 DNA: TGTGCCAGCTCACCCCCAGGGGCCCGGGGGGACGAGCAGTTCTTC. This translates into CASSPPGARGDEQFF. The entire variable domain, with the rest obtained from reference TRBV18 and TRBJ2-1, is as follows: NAGVMQNPRHLVRRRGQEARLRCSPMKGHSHVYWYRQLPEEGLKFMVYLQKENIIDESGMPKERFSAEFPKEGPSILRIQQVVRGDSAAYFCASSPPGARGDEQFFGPGTRLTVL.